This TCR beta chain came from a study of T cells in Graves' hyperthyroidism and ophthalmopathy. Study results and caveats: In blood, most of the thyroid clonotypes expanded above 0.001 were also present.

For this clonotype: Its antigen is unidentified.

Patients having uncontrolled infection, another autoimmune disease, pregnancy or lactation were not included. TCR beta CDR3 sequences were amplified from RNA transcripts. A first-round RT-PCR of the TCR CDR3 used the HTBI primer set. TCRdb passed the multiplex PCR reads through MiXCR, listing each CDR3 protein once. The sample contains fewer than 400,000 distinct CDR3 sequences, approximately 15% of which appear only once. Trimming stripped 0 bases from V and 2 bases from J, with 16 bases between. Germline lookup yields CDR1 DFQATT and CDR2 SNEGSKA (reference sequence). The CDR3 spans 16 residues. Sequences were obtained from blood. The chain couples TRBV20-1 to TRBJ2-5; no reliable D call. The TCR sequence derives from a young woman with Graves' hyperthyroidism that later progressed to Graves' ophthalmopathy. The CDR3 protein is CSARDTEDHRQETQYF. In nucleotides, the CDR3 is TGCAGTGCTAGAGACACGGAAGACCACCGACAAGAGACCCAGTACTTC.